Sequencing of this T cell receptor (beta chain) was carried out in a study of blood T cell repertoires in COVID-19. Assay: immunoSEQ multiplex PCR; the TCRdb copy retains only in-frame clones and omits some. The sample includes approximately 290,000 clones, about 91% seen only once; the top ten take around 13%. Germline V gene sequence: CDR1 MDHEN, CDR2 SYDVKM. This CDR3 spans 19 amino acids. Trimming left V 2 bases short and J 2 bases short, with 21 bases between. This rearrangement joins TRBV28 to TRBJ2-2, with a weak D call TRBD1 (6 bases). The sample was peripheral blood. The TCR sequence derives from an older woman with acute or convalescent COVID-19. CDR3 DNA: TGTGCCAGCAGTTTAAACACAGGGTGGATACCTTTAAACACCGGGGAGCTGTTTTTT. It encodes CASSLNTGWIPLNTGELFF.